The 13 T cell receptor beta chains below were found in one sample sequenced in a study of blood T cells in healthy people across ages. A sample-barcoded 5' primer and a J-beta primer mix were used in a second PCR of roughly 7 to 11 cycles. TCRdb re-called the 5' RACE reads with MiXCR, one entry per CDR3 protein. The profile shows around 800,000 distinct CDR3 sequences, 46% of them singletons. Sequencing was performed on blood. These receptors all come from a man older than 75 in good health.

CDR3 bases: TGTGCCAGCAGTCAGGTGTCGCCCTACGAGCGGTACTTC. This gives the protein CASSQVSPYERYF. The rearrangement joins TRBV12-3 or TRBV12-4 to TRBJ2-4; D remains unclear. Trimming removed 5 bases at V and 15 bases at J, with 20 bases between. The CDR3 spans 13 residues.

In this sample, this clonotype turned up a few times. Here the CDR3 DNA reads TGTGCCAGCAGCGCCTGGGACAGGGGAGGGACTGAAGCTTTCTTT. Translated, it gives CASSAWDRGGTEAFF. The V gene is TRBV9, the J gene TRBJ1-1, with 10 positions matching TRBD1. CDR1 and CDR2 from the germline V gene are SGDLS and YYNGEE. Unmatched junction bases numbered 7, after V lost 3 bases and J lost 5 bases. This CDR3 is built from 15 residues.

This clonotype was picked up a small number of times. The rearrangement links TRBV20-1 to TRBJ2-5; 10 bases align to TRBD2. CDR1 is DFQATT and CDR2 is SNEGSKA in the germline V gene (reference sequence). The CDR3 is 14 residues long. The J segment lost 2 bases and the V segment lost 6 bases, leaving 6 bases of the junction unmatched. The CDR3 loop reads CSAIRTSGQETQYF. The CDR3 nucleotides read TGCAGTGCGATTAGGACTAGCGGACAAGAGACCCAGTACTTC.

This clonotype occurred many times. The chain employs TRBV29-1 and TRBJ2-1; 9 bases fit TRBD1. With 4 bases clipped from V and 9 bases from J, the junction kept 7 bases outside the gene matches. The CDR3 is 13 amino acids. CDR1 and CDR2 (germline): SQVTM, ANQGSEA. CDR3 DNA: TGCAGCGTTGCGGGGACAGGGAACCCTGAGCAGTTCTTC. It translates to CSVAGTGNPEQFF.

The chain is built from TRBV7-9 and TRBJ2-2; D is unclear. The V gene lost 5 bases and the J gene lost 6 bases, with 10 bases spanning the gap. This CDR3 is built from 13 residues. Germline CDR1 reads SEHNR; CDR2 reads FQNEAQ (reference sequence). This CDR3 reads CASSARHAGELFF. In nucleotides, the CDR3 is TGTGCCAGCAGCGCCCGACACGCCGGGGAGCTGTTTTTT. Looking up the rest from reference TRBV7-9 and TRBJ2-2 gives the full variable domain: DTGVSQNPRHKITKRGQNVTFRCDPISEHNRLYWYRQTLGQGPEFLTYFQNEAQLEKSRLLSDRFSAERPKGSFSTLEIQRTEQGDSAMYLCASSARHAGELFFGEGSRLTVL.

The V and J genes are TRBV6-5 and TRBJ1-1, with D possibly matching TRBD1 (5 bases). CDR3 length: 14 amino acids. Trimming removed 4 bases at V and 1 base at J, with 10 bases between. Per germline, CDR1 MNHEY and CDR2 SVGAGI. The CDR3 nucleotides read TGTGCCAGCAGTTCCGCAACAGGGAACACTGAAGCTTTCTTT. This translates into CASSSATGNTEAFF.

The chain recombines TRBV12-3 or TRBV12-4 with TRBJ2-5; D not certain. Trimming removed 7 bases at V and 11 bases at J, with 17 bases between. The length of the CDR3 is 12 residues. CDR3 in amino acids: CASTALMDEQYF. The CDR3 DNA reads as TGTGCCAGCACGGCCTTAATGGATGAGCAGTACTTC.

This rearrangement joins TRBV4-1 to TRBJ2-3; TRBD2 matches at 13 bases. V lost 2 bases and J lost 8; bases outside the gene matches: 7. Looked up from germline, CDR1 is MGHRA and CDR2 is YSYEKL. The CDR3 is 16 amino acids. DNA for the CDR3: TGCGCCAGCAGCCAACCAGGACTAGCGGGAGCCACTACGCAGTATTTT. Its translation is CASSQPGLAGATTQYF.

This clonotype was counted a few times. The chain is built from TRBV27 and TRBJ2-7; 9 nucleotides align to TRBD1. The CDR3 spans 16 residues. Germline CDR1 MNHEY, CDR2 SMNVEV (reference sequence). The V gene end was trimmed by 5 bases and the J gene end by 4 bases; junction bases not matched to a gene: 12. CDR3 residues: CASSEAPGQGLYEQYF. CDR3 nucleotide sequence: TGTGCCAGCAGTGAGGCGCCGGGACAGGGTTTGTACGAGCAGTACTTC.

This clonotype was found a few times. This rearrangement joins TRBV5-1 to TRBJ2-1; 11 bases are a match to TRBD2. CDR3 length: 17 amino acids. The J segment lost 10 bases and the V segment lost 3 bases, leaving 15 bases of the junction unmatched. Germline lookup yields CDR1 SGHRS and CDR2 YFSETQ. The CDR3 sequence: CASSSNGGLAASQEQFF. In DNA form, the CDR3 reads TGCGCCAGCAGCTCCAACGGGGGACTAGCGGCATCCCAGGAGCAGTTCTTC.

This clonotype was counted between two and nine times. V is TRBV28 and J is TRBJ2-1; 10 bases fit TRBD1. The CDR3 covers 15 residues. The germline CDR1 and CDR2 sequences are MDHEN and SYDVKM. Trimming at V came to 6 bases and at J to 6 bases, leaving 8 bases not matched to a gene. This CDR3 is CASRPPGQGFNEQFF. CDR3 nucleotide sequence: TGTGCCAGCAGACCGCCGGGACAGGGGTTCAATGAGCAGTTCTTC. Combining the CDR3 with reference TRBV28 and TRBJ2-1 gives the whole variable domain DVKVTQSSRYLVKRTGEKVFLECVQDMDHENMFWYRQDPGLGLRLIYFSYDVKMKEKGDIPEGYSVSREKKERFSLILESASTNQTSMYLCASRPPGQGFNEQFFGPGTRLTVL.

The sample holds a few counts of this clonotype. V usage is TRBV30 and J usage is TRBJ1-2; D is uncertain. In germline, CDR1 is GTSNPN, CDR2 SVGIG (reference sequence). CDR3 size: 10 residues. V shed 8 bases and J shed 3 bases, with 7 bases lying between them. CDR3 sequence: CAGEYYGYTF. The CDR3 coding sequence is TGTGCCGGGGAATACTATGGCTACACCTTC.

The rearrangement links TRBV7-2 to TRBJ2-7; 7 positions match TRBD1. The J segment lost 0 bases and the V segment lost 3 bases, leaving 5 bases of the junction unmatched. In germline, CDR1 is SGHTA, CDR2 FQGNSA. The CDR3 is 15 amino acids. This chain's CDR3 is CASSLEDRYSYEQYF. The CDR3 DNA reads as TGTGCCAGCAGCTTGGAGGACAGGTACTCCTACGAGCAGTACTTC.